These 13 T cell receptor beta chains were sequenced from one sample in a study of T cells in Graves' hyperthyroidism and ophthalmopathy. From RNA transcripts, TCR beta CDR3 regions were amplified. The HTBI set primed first-round TCR CDR3 RT-PCR. TCRdb processed the multiplex PCR reads anew with MiXCR; each CDR3 protein has one entry. This sample yields more than 350,000 distinct CDR3 sequences, of which around 15% are seen a single time; roughly 19% belongs to the top ten. Sequencing was performed on blood. The receptor source for this set is a woman in her sixties or seventies with Graves' ophthalmopathy.

The chain combines TRBV5-4 with TRBJ2-7; 14 nucleotides align to TRBD2. This CDR3 region has 16 residues. J was trimmed by 7 bases and V by 0 bases; bases with no gene match: 6. Germline V gene data show CDR1 as SGHNT and CDR2 as YYREEE (reference sequence). CDR3 DNA: TGTGCCAGCAGCTTGGCCGGGGGACTAGCGGGAGTAGAGCAGTACTTC. Encoded protein: CASSLAGGLAGVEQYF.

V usage is TRBV29-1 and J usage is TRBJ2-7; D might be TRBD2 (6 bases). Trimming stripped 4 bases from V and 2 bases from J, with 9 bases between. Germline CDR1 reads SQVTM; CDR2 reads ANQGSEA. CDR3 size: 12 residues. CDR3 residues: CSVGQRAYEQYF. DNA of the CDR3: TGCAGCGTTGGTCAGCGGGCCTACGAGCAGTACTTC.

CDR3 bases: TGCGCCAGCAGCAAAGACAGGGGGCGGGAGACCCAGTACTTC. As protein: CASSKDRGRETQYF. The rearrangement links TRBV5-1 to TRBJ2-5; 10 bases are a match to TRBD1. The CDR3 is made up of 14 amino acids. CDR1 SGHRS and CDR2 YFSETQ come from the germline V gene. V lost 4 bases to trimming and J lost 5 bases; unmatched junction nucleotides: 5.

This clonotype was seen at least ten times. The V call is TRBV28, the J call TRBJ2-7; D gene uncertain. Trimming took off 1 base at V and 1 base at J, with 8 bases between the two ends. Per the germline V gene, CDR1 is MDHEN and CDR2 is SYDVKM. This CDR3 has 14 residues. CDR3 coding DNA: TGTGCCAGCAGTTTATCCCTTCAGTCCTACGAGCAGTACTTC. Translating gives CASSLSLQSYEQYF. The variable domain in full, with the rest retrieved from reference TRBV28 and TRBJ2-7, is DVKVTQSSRYLVKRTGEKVFLECVQDMDHENMFWYRQDPGLGLRLIYFSYDVKMKEKGDIPEGYSVSREKKERFSLILESASTNQTSMYLCASSLSLQSYEQYFGPGTRLTVT.

As for this clonotype: A read error is possible here, since a much larger clone lies one base away. The genes are TRBV6-6 and TRBJ2-6; no clear D. CDR3 length: 19 residues. V was trimmed by 0 bases and J by 2 bases, leaving 17 bases between them. CDR1 MNHNY and CDR2 SVGAGI come from the germline V gene (reference sequence). As DNA, the CDR3 is TGTGCCAGCAGTTACTCGGCGGCATCAAGGTTGGCTGGGGCCAACGTCCTGACTTTC. Protein: CASSYSAASRLAGANVLTF.

With respect to this clonotype: This may be a read error: a much more frequent sequence differs by one nucleotide. The rearrangement links TRBV2 to TRBJ2-3; TRBD2 matches 8 bases. The CDR3 has 13 amino acids. The J segment lost 5 bases and the V segment lost 7 bases, leaving 5 bases of the junction unmatched. CDR1 and CDR2 (germline): SNHLY, FYNNEI. DNA of the CDR3: TGTGCCAGCACGGGACTAGAGGGAGATACGCAGTATTTT. It yields the protein CASTGLEGDTQYF.

The table lists this clonotype with many counts. This sequence joins TRBV5-8 and TRBJ1-6; D is possibly TRBD1 (6 bases). CDR1 is SGHTS and CDR2 is YDEGEE in the germline V gene. This CDR3 has 15 residues. V lost 1 base and J 7 bases, leaving 12 bases between the germline ends. The CDR3 here is CASSLQTGLNSPLHF. The CDR3 DNA sequence: TGTGCCAGCAGCTTGCAAACAGGGCTGAATTCACCCCTCCACTTT.

This clonotype was seen at least ten times. V gene TRBV5-1 combines with J gene TRBJ2-3; 7 bases are a match to TRBD1. CDR1 is SGHRS, CDR2 YFSETQ, per germline. The CDR3 is made up of 17 amino acids. Germline trimming cut 4 bases from V and 5 bases from J; bases unmatched to any gene: 16. CDR3 bases: TGCGCCAGCAGCCCCCAGACAGGGAGTGAGCGACAAGATACGCAGTATTTT. Its translation is CASSPQTGSERQDTQYF.

This clonotype was seen only a few times. The chain joins TRBV7-9 to TRBJ2-3; D may be TRBD2 (6 bases). The CDR3 is 15 residues long. Deletions cut 6 bases from V and 0 bases from J, with 13 bases between. The germline V gene has CDR1 SEHNR and CDR2 FQNEAQ (reference sequence). The DNA of the CDR3 is TGTGCCAGCAGTCCCTCAGCGGGTAGCACAGATACGCAGTATTTT. Translating gives CASSPSAGSTDTQYF.

The chain carries TRBV19 and TRBJ2-7, with 9 nucleotides matching TRBD2. Germline V gene lookup returns CDR1 LNHDA and CDR2 SQIVND (reference sequence). Trimming cost V 4 bases and J 0 bases; bases outside gene matches: 1. The CDR3 totals 14 residues. The CDR3 loop is CASSSGRGSYEQYF. The CDR3 DNA follows: TGTGCCAGTAGTAGCGGGAGGGGCTCCTACGAGCAGTACTTC.

This clonotype was counted many times. The chain is built from TRBV5-1 and TRBJ2-7; perhaps D is TRBD1 or TRBD2 (6 bases each). Deletions cut 4 bases from V and 3 bases from J, with 26 bases between. Germline V gene data show CDR1 as SGHRS and CDR2 as YFSETQ. The CDR3 loop spans 18 amino acids. The CDR3 DNA follows: TGCGCCAGCAGCCGAGAGGGGGGCCCCGGGCCTAACTTCTACGAGCAGTACTTC. It yields the protein CASSREGGPGPNFYEQYF.

This chain links TRBV13 with TRBJ1-1, with D maybe TRBD1 (5 bases). Germline assignment: CDR1 PRHDT and CDR2 FYEKMQ (reference sequence). The CDR3 covers 14 residues. Trimming shortened V by 3 bases and J by 4 bases, and 12 bases separated the two germline ends. Here the CDR3 reads CASSFVGGGTEAFF. CDR3 DNA sequence: TGTGCCAGCAGCTTTGTTGGGGGGGGCACTGAAGCTTTCTTT.

This clonotype was counted at least ten times. The gene calls are TRBV6-5 and TRBJ2-7; 8 bases fit TRBD2. After removal of 2 bases from V and 5 bases from J, the junction contained 8 bases not matched to a gene. Germline CDR1 is MNHEY and CDR2 is SVGAGI. The CDR3 is 15 amino acids. CDR3 nucleotides: TGTGCCAGCAGTTACCCGGGGGGGGGTCGCAACGAGCAGTACTTC. Translation: CASSYPGGGRNEQYF.